The present TCR beta chain was sequenced within a study of blood T cell repertoires in COVID-19. Libraries were prepared by immunoSEQ multiplex PCR; TCRdb keeps only in-frame clonotypes and omits some of them. The sample gives 450,000 to 500,000 clones, approximately 83% of which show up once; roughly 3.1% is in the top ten. The CDR3 has 13 residues. Germline V gene sequence: CDR1 SGHRS, CDR2 YFSETQ. V lost 1 base and J lost 6, with 8 bases in between. The specimen was peripheral blood. The origin of this receptor is a human donor in a cohort sampled during active COVID-19. This chain joins TRBV5-1 and TRBJ1-3, with TRBD1 as a possible D gene (6 bases). CDR3 DNA: TGCGCCAGCAGCTTGTCAGGGGAAAACACCATATATTTT. The encoded protein is CASSLSGENTIYF.